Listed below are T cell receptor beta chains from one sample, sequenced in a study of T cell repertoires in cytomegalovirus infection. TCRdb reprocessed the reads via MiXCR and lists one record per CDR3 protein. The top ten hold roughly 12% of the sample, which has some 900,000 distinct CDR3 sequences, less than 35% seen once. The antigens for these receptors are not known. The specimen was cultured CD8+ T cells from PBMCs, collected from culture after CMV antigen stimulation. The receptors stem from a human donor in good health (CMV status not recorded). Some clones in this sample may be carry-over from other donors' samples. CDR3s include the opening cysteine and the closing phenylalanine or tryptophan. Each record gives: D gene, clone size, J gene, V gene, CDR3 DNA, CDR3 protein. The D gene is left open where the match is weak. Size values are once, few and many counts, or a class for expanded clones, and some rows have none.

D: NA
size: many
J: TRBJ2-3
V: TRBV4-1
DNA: TGCGCCAGCAGCCCATTTGGGGGTCAGGAAGATACGCAGTATTTT
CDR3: CASSPFGGQEDTQYF

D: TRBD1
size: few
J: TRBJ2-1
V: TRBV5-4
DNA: TGTGCCAGCATCAACGAGGGGGCTTCCTACAATGAGCAGTTCTTC
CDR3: CASINEGASYNEQFF

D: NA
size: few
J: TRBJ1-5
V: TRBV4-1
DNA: TGCGCCAGCAATGACGGGGAAAATCAGCCCCAGCATTTT
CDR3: CASNDGENQPQHF

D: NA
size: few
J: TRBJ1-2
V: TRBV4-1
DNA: TGCGCCAGCAGCCAAGTCGCAGGGGATCCCTATGGCTACACCTTC
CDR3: CASSQVAGDPYGYTF

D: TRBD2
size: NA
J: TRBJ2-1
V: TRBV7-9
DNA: TGTGCCAGCAACTCAATGACTAGCGGGGCATACAATGAGCAGTTCTTC
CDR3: CASNSMTSGAYNEQFF

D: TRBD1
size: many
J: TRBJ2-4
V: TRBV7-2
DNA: TGTGCCAGCAGCTTCCCCTCCTCTCCTCGGGACAGGGTGGCCAAAAACATTCAGTACTTC
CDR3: CASSFPSSPRDRVAKNIQYF

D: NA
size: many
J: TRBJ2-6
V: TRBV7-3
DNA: TGTGCCAGCAGCCTCCTCTCGGGGGCTACTGGGGCCAACGTCCTGACTTTC
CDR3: CASSLLSGATGANVLTF

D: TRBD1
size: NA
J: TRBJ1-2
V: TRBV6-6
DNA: TGTGCCAGCAGTTTCAACAGGGGGGTTAACTATGGCTACACCTTC
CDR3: CASSFNRGVNYGYTF

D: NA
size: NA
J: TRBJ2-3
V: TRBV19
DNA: TGTGCCAGTACCCCTTTTCGTGGAAGCACAGATACGCAGTATTTT
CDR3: CASTPFRGSTDTQYF

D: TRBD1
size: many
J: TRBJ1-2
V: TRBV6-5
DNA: TGTGCCAGCACGTCGGGCCCTCGACAGGGCAACTATGGCTACACCTTC
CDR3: CASTSGPRQGNYGYTF

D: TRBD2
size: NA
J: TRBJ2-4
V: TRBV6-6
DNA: TGTGCCAGCAGTTACTCGGTGGGACTAGCGCGCGGAGCCAAAAACATTCAGTACTTC
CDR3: CASSYSVGLARGAKNIQYF